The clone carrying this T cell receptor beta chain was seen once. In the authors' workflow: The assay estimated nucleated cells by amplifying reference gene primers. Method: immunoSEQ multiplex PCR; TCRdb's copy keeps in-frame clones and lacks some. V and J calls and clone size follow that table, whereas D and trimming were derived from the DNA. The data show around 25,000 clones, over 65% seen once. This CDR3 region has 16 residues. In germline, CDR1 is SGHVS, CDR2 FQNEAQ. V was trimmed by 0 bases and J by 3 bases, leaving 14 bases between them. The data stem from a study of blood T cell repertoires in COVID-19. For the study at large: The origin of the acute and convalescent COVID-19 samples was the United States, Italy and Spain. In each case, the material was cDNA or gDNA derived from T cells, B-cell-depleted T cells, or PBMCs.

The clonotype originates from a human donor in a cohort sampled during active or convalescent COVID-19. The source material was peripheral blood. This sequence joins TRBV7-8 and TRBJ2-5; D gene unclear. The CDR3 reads CASSLALLIEKETQYF. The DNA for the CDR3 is TGTGCCAGCAGCTTAGCGCTTTTGATAGAAAAAGAGACCCAGTACTTC. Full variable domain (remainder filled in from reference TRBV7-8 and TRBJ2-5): GAGVSQSPRYKVAKRGQDVALRCDPISGHVSLFWYQQALGQGPEFLTYFQNEAQLDKSGLPSDRFFAERPEGSVSTLKIQRTQQEDSAVYLCASSLALLIEKETQYFGPGTRLLVL.